This is a list of T cell receptor beta chains from one sample in a study of blood T cell repertoires in COVID-19. TCRdb keeps only in-frame clones here, not all; method: immunoSEQ multiplex PCR. Of 200,000 or so clones listed, around four fifths are singletons. The sequenced sample was peripheral blood. These receptors originate from a woman in her twenties or thirties with acute or convalescent COVID-19. The CDR3 runs from the conserved cysteine through the conserved F or W. A D gene is named only where the DNA matches it firmly. Rows give clone size only sometimes, using once, few, many, or a class for an expanded clone.

j_call: TRBJ1-6
v_call: TRBV3-1/TRBV3-2
clone_size: once
d_call: .
cdr3_nt: TGTGCCAGCAGCCAACCCCTACCCGGTAATTCACCCCTCCACTTT
cdr3_aa: CASSQPLPGNSPLHF

j_call: TRBJ2-7
v_call: TRBV14
clone_size: once
d_call: .
cdr3_nt: TGTGCCAGCAGCCAAGGTAGCGGCTCCTACGAGCAGTACTTC
cdr3_aa: CASSQGSGSYEQYF

j_call: TRBJ2-5
v_call: TRBV7-7
clone_size: .
d_call: .
cdr3_nt: TGTGCCAGCAGGCCACTAGGCAAGTCACAAGAGACCCAGTACTTC
cdr3_aa: CASRPLGKSQETQYF

j_call: TRBJ2-3
v_call: TRBV30
clone_size: .
d_call: TRBD1
cdr3_nt: TGTGCCTGGAGTTTCCGGGACAGGGTTGGTACGCAGTATTTT
cdr3_aa: CAWSFRDRVGTQYF

j_call: TRBJ1-2
v_call: TRBV29-1
clone_size: .
d_call: .
cdr3_nt: TGCAGCGTCTCGGCACAGATTAACTATGGCTACACCTTC
cdr3_aa: CSVSAQINYGYTF

j_call: TRBJ1-4
v_call: TRBV28
clone_size: .
d_call: TRBD1
cdr3_nt: TGTGCCAGCAGTCCTCAGACAGGGGCGGGTGAAAAACTGTTTTTT
cdr3_aa: CASSPQTGAGEKLFF

j_call: TRBJ1-1
v_call: TRBV5-1
clone_size: .
d_call: .
cdr3_nt: TGCGCCAGCAGCTTGGAGTGGGCCGGGATGAACACTGAAGCTTTCTTT
cdr3_aa: CASSLEWAGMNTEAFF

j_call: TRBJ2-3
v_call: TRBV5-6
clone_size: .
d_call: TRBD2
cdr3_nt: TGTGCCAGCAGCTTAGGGACTAGCGGCGCCGGTGATACGCAGTATTTT
cdr3_aa: CASSLGTSGAGDTQYF

j_call: TRBJ2-3
v_call: TRBV9
clone_size: .
d_call: TRBD2
cdr3_nt: TGTGCCAGCAGCGCTCACCGCGGGGGGCCCAGGACCACAGATACGCAGTATTTT
cdr3_aa: CASSAHRGGPRTTDTQYF

j_call: TRBJ2-1
v_call: TRBV5-4
clone_size: .
d_call: TRBD2
cdr3_nt: TGTGCCAGCAGCCAGGGACTAGCGGGAGGGTCGTATGAGCAGTTCTTC
cdr3_aa: CASSQGLAGGSYEQFF

j_call: TRBJ2-1
v_call: TRBV7-2
clone_size: .
d_call: TRBD1
cdr3_nt: TGTGCCAGCAGCTTAGCGCGAGACAGGGGAAGCTCCTACAATGAGCAGTTCTTC
cdr3_aa: CASSLARDRGSSYNEQFF

j_call: TRBJ1-2
v_call: TRBV4-2
clone_size: .
d_call: .
cdr3_nt: TGTGCCAGCAGCCAAGATCTAACAGGCACTGGCTACACCTTC
cdr3_aa: CASSQDLTGTGYTF

j_call: TRBJ1-4
v_call: TRBV14
clone_size: .
d_call: .
cdr3_nt: TGTGCCAGCAGCCAGGCCACGGGGGAGCCAACTAATGAAAAACTGTTTTTT
cdr3_aa: CASSQATGEPTNEKLFF

j_call: TRBJ1-4
v_call: TRBV5-1
clone_size: .
d_call: TRBD1
cdr3_nt: TGCGCCAGCAGGGGACAGGGTAATGAAAAACTGTTTTTT
cdr3_aa: CASRGQGNEKLFF

j_call: TRBJ2-1
v_call: TRBV6-2/TRBV6-3
clone_size: .
d_call: TRBD2
cdr3_nt: TGTGCCAGCAGTTTCGGGACTAGTACTGATGAGCAGTTCTTC
cdr3_aa: CASSFGTSTDEQFF

j_call: TRBJ1-4
v_call: TRBV6-6
clone_size: .
d_call: .
cdr3_nt: TGTGCCAGCAACCAGCTGGGCAGAACTAATGAAAAACTGTTTTTT
cdr3_aa: CASNQLGRTNEKLFF

j_call: TRBJ2-3
v_call: TRBV29-1
clone_size: .
d_call: TRBD1
cdr3_nt: TGCAGCGCCGTGCGTAGGGGGCCCACAGATACGCAGTATTTT
cdr3_aa: CSAVRRGPTDTQYF

j_call: TRBJ2-7
v_call: TRBV28
clone_size: .
d_call: TRBD2
cdr3_nt: TGTGCCAGCGTAAAGCGGGGCATTTATTACGAGCAGTACTTC
cdr3_aa: CASVKRGIYYEQYF

j_call: TRBJ2-2
v_call: TRBV27
clone_size: .
d_call: .
cdr3_nt: TGTGCCAGCAGTCCATCTGCAGTCGGGGAGCTGTTTTTT
cdr3_aa: CASSPSAVGELFF

j_call: TRBJ1-6
v_call: TRBV5-1
clone_size: many
d_call: TRBD1
cdr3_nt: TGCGCCAGCAGCCTGACAGGGCCCAATTCACCCCTCCACTTT
cdr3_aa: CASSLTGPNSPLHF

j_call: TRBJ2-7
v_call: TRBV19
clone_size: .
d_call: TRBD2
cdr3_nt: TGTGCCAGTAGTACGGGGGGGATCGCCTACGAGCAGTACTTC
cdr3_aa: CASSTGGIAYEQYF

j_call: TRBJ1-2
v_call: TRBV29-1
clone_size: .
d_call: TRBD1
cdr3_nt: TGCAGCCTAGGACAGGACTATGGCTACACCTTC
cdr3_aa: CSLGQDYGYTF

j_call: TRBJ1-3
v_call: TRBV5-1
clone_size: .
d_call: TRBD1
cdr3_nt: TGCGCCAGCAGCTCCCTAGGGGGCCTAAGCTCTGGAAACACCATATATTTT
cdr3_aa: CASSSLGGLSSGNTIYF

j_call: TRBJ1-5
v_call: TRBV27
clone_size: once
d_call: TRBD1
cdr3_nt: TGTGCCAGCAGTCCTAGAGGGACAGGGGGAGGCAATCAGCCCCAGCATTTT
cdr3_aa: CASSPRGTGGGNQPQHF

j_call: TRBJ2-5
v_call: TRBV10-3
clone_size: .
d_call: TRBD1
cdr3_nt: TGTGCCATCAGTGGCGGACAGGGGACAGAGACCCAGTACTTC
cdr3_aa: CAISGGQGTETQYF

j_call: TRBJ1-2
v_call: TRBV30
clone_size: .
d_call: TRBD1
cdr3_nt: TGTGCCTGGCAACACAGGGGTAACTATGGCTACACCTTC
cdr3_aa: CAWQHRGNYGYTF

j_call: TRBJ1-1
v_call: TRBV28
clone_size: few
d_call: TRBD1
cdr3_nt: TGTGCCAGCAGCCACCAGGGACAGGAAGCTTTCTTT
cdr3_aa: CASSHQGQEAFF

j_call: TRBJ1-4
v_call: TRBV3-1/TRBV3-2
clone_size: .
d_call: .
cdr3_nt: TGTGCCAGCAGCCAAGATGGGGGGGGGCGAAAACTGTTTTTT
cdr3_aa: CASSQDGGGRKLFF

j_call: TRBJ2-2
v_call: TRBV10-2
clone_size: .
d_call: .
cdr3_nt: TGCGCCAGCAGTGAGTCGATTTTGGCGGTGAACACCGGGGAGCTGTTTTTT
cdr3_aa: CASSESILAVNTGELFF

j_call: TRBJ1-1
v_call: TRBV7-9
clone_size: .
d_call: TRBD1
cdr3_nt: TGTGCCAGCAGCCTCAGGGGGCTTAACCCCGAAGCTTTCTTT
cdr3_aa: CASSLRGLNPEAFF

j_call: TRBJ1-3
v_call: TRBV7-8
clone_size: .
d_call: .
cdr3_nt: TGTGCCAGCACCACCACCCTAGGCTCTGGAAACACCATATATTTT
cdr3_aa: CASTTTLGSGNTIYF

j_call: TRBJ2-6
v_call: TRBV19
clone_size: .
d_call: .
cdr3_nt: TGTGCCAGTAGTATTTTCGGCACTAGTCCTGGGGCCAACGTCCTGACTTTC
cdr3_aa: CASSIFGTSPGANVLTF

j_call: TRBJ1-1
v_call: TRBV6-2/TRBV6-3
clone_size: .
d_call: TRBD1
cdr3_nt: TGTGCCAGCAGTAGCCGGGACAGGGGGCTGGGGACTGAAGCTTTCTTT
cdr3_aa: CASSSRDRGLGTEAFF

j_call: TRBJ1-1
v_call: TRBV27
clone_size: .
d_call: TRBD1
cdr3_nt: TGTGCCAGCAGTGACAGGGGGCCGCGAGGGGAGGCTTTCTTT
cdr3_aa: CASSDRGPRGEAFF

j_call: TRBJ2-2
v_call: TRBV7-2
clone_size: few
d_call: TRBD2
cdr3_nt: TGTGCCAGCAGCGACCGGACTAGCGGGAGGGGGGAGCTGTTTTTT
cdr3_aa: CASSDRTSGRGELFF

j_call: TRBJ2-1
v_call: TRBV6-5
clone_size: .
d_call: TRBD2
cdr3_nt: TGTGCCAGCAGGACGACTAGCGGGAGAGTCAATGAGCAGTTCTTC
cdr3_aa: CASRTTSGRVNEQFF

j_call: TRBJ1-6
v_call: TRBV5-1
clone_size: .
d_call: TRBD1
cdr3_nt: TGCGCCAGCAGCTTGTTGGGACAGGGTGATTCACCCCTCCACTTT
cdr3_aa: CASSLLGQGDSPLHF

j_call: TRBJ2-2
v_call: TRBV5-1
clone_size: .
d_call: TRBD2
cdr3_nt: TGCGCCAGCAGCTTGAGGACTAGCGGGAGGGCCGCCAACGGGGAGCTGTTTTTT
cdr3_aa: CASSLRTSGRAANGELFF

j_call: TRBJ2-3
v_call: TRBV4-2
clone_size: .
d_call: TRBD2
cdr3_nt: TGTGCCAGCAGCCAAGCTTCCAAACCGGGACTAGCGGGAACAGATACGCAGTATTTT
cdr3_aa: CASSQASKPGLAGTDTQYF

j_call: TRBJ1-6
v_call: TRBV7-7
clone_size: .
d_call: TRBD1
cdr3_nt: TGTGCTAGCAGCCCACGACAGGGCCTCAATTCACCCCTCCACTTT
cdr3_aa: CASSPRQGLNSPLHF

j_call: TRBJ2-5
v_call: TRBV2
clone_size: .
d_call: TRBD1
cdr3_nt: TGTGCCAGCAGTGGCGGGACAGGGCGGGAGACCCAGTACTTC
cdr3_aa: CASSGGTGRETQYF

j_call: TRBJ1-2
v_call: TRBV29-1
clone_size: .
d_call: TRBD1
cdr3_nt: TGCAGCGTTGGGACAGGGAAGAACTATGGCTACACCTTC
cdr3_aa: CSVGTGKNYGYTF

j_call: TRBJ1-1
v_call: TRBV9
clone_size: .
d_call: .
cdr3_nt: TGTGCCAGCAGCTACGGCCCTCGGCGGGGCACTGAAGCTTTCTTT
cdr3_aa: CASSYGPRRGTEAFF

j_call: TRBJ2-2
v_call: TRBV28
clone_size: .
d_call: .
cdr3_nt: TGTGCCAGCAGTTTCCAGAACACCGGGGAGCTGTTTTTT
cdr3_aa: CASSFQNTGELFF

j_call: TRBJ2-7
v_call: TRBV5-6
clone_size: .
d_call: .
cdr3_nt: TGTGCCAGCAGCCCGGGGTTGGGCTACGAGCAGTACTTC
cdr3_aa: CASSPGLGYEQYF

j_call: TRBJ1-2
v_call: TRBV5-5
clone_size: .
d_call: .
cdr3_nt: TGTGCCAGCAGCTTAGCGGGCTCGGGCTATGGCTACACCTTC
cdr3_aa: CASSLAGSGYGYTF

j_call: TRBJ2-1
v_call: TRBV7-2
clone_size: .
d_call: .
cdr3_nt: TGTGCCAGCAGCTTCAGCCCCAGGGCGAATGAGCAGTTCTTC
cdr3_aa: CASSFSPRANEQFF

j_call: TRBJ1-6
v_call: TRBV20-1
clone_size: .
d_call: .
cdr3_nt: TGCAGTGCTAGACGCAGATACCTCCACTTT
cdr3_aa: CSARRRYLHF

j_call: TRBJ1-1
v_call: TRBV6-5
clone_size: .
d_call: .
cdr3_nt: TGTGCCAGCAGACGCACAGATTACACTGAAGCTTTCTTT
cdr3_aa: CASRRTDYTEAFF

j_call: TRBJ2-2
v_call: TRBV11-3
clone_size: once
d_call: .
cdr3_nt: TGTGCCAGCAGCCGGGGGTGGGGCACCGGGGAGCTGTTTTTT
cdr3_aa: CASSRGWGTGELFF

j_call: TRBJ1-5
v_call: TRBV19
clone_size: .
d_call: .
cdr3_nt: TGTGCCAGTAGTACTCCTAGAACAGGGATCAATCAGCCCCAGCATTTT
cdr3_aa: CASSTPRTGINQPQHF

j_call: TRBJ2-1
v_call: TRBV30
clone_size: .
d_call: TRBD2
cdr3_nt: TGTGCCTGGAGCGGGACTAGCGGGGGAACTTCCTACAATGAGCAGTTCTTC
cdr3_aa: CAWSGTSGGTSYNEQFF

j_call: TRBJ1-5
v_call: TRBV19
clone_size: .
d_call: .
cdr3_nt: TGTGCCAGTAGTATAGATCAACTGAATCAGCCCCAGCATTTT
cdr3_aa: CASSIDQLNQPQHF

j_call: TRBJ1-2
v_call: TRBV14
clone_size: .
d_call: .
cdr3_nt: TGTGCCAGCAGCCTCACCGGGACACACTATGGCTACACCTTC
cdr3_aa: CASSLTGTHYGYTF